Listed below are T cell receptor beta chains from one sample, sequenced in a study of cytomegalovirus exposure and HLA in healthy donors. TCRdb's copy holds only in-frame clones and misses some; the assay was immunoSEQ multiplex PCR. Among 94,000 or so clones listed, more than 65% were seen once. Sequenced input: PBMCs. Receptors were obtained from a man aged 60 to 69 in good health and CMV-seronegative. Both conserved end residues are part of each CDR3. The order of the fields is CDR3 length, D gene, clone size, J gene, V gene, CDR3 protein, CDR3 DNA. The D gene is left open where the match is weak. Clone size, where shown, is once, few, many, or a class for clones that have expanded.

13 NA NA TRBJ1-1 TRBV2 CASNEGQEAEAFF TGTGCCAGCAATGAAGGGCAGGAAGCTGAAGCTTTCTTT
14 NA NA TRBJ2-6 TRBV19 CASSQEPGANVLTF TGTGCCAGTAGTCAGGAACCTGGGGCCAACGTCCTGACTTTC
15 TRBD2 NA TRBJ2-5 TRBV7-2 CASSVSGGATETQYF TGTGCCAGCAGCGTTAGCGGGGGGGCCACAGAGACCCAGTACTTC
15 NA NA TRBJ1-1 TRBV11-2 CASSSAGQLNTEAFF TGTGCCAGCAGCTCTGCGGGGCAGCTGAACACTGAAGCTTTCTTT
14 NA NA TRBJ2-7 TRBV13 CASKWGQSTYEQYF TGTGCCAGCAAGTGGGGACAAAGTACATACGAGCAGTACTTC
17 TRBD1 few TRBJ1-4 TRBV12-5 CASGFRTGGTVEEKLFF TGTGCTAGTGGTTTTCGGACAGGGGGCACTGTTGAAGAAAAACTGTTTTTT
15 TRBD1 few TRBJ2-1 TRBV11-2 CASSLGQGGLREQFF TGTGCCAGCAGCTTAGGACAGGGGGGCTTGAGGGAGCAGTTCTTC
18 TRBD1 NA TRBJ2-1 TRBV7-9 CASTFDGQGLSSYNEQFF TGTGCCAGCACCTTCGATGGACAGGGATTGAGCTCCTACAATGAGCAGTTCTTC
17 TRBD2 once TRBJ2-7 TRBV28 CASSFYSQGGYHYEQYF TGTGCCAGCAGTTTCTATTCTCAGGGAGGGTACCACTACGAGCAGTACTTC
15 NA few TRBJ2-5 TRBV6-1 CASSESRGARETQYF TGTGCCAGCAGTGAAAGCCGGGGGGCAAGAGAGACCCAGTACTTC
15 TRBD1 NA TRBJ1-5 TRBV6-5 CASSYSWTGNQPQHF TGTGCCAGCAGTTACTCTTGGACAGGGAATCAGCCCCAGCATTTT
14 NA NA TRBJ1-2 TRBV5-6 CASSTYRVNYGYTF TGTGCCAGCAGCACCTACAGGGTCAACTATGGCTACACCTTC
14 NA NA TRBJ1-3 TRBV7-9 CASSLLNSGNTIYF TGTGCCAGCAGCCTACTGAACTCTGGAAACACCATATATTTT
14 TRBD1 NA TRBJ1-1 TRBV27 CASSPGGGAGGAFF TGTGCCAGCAGTCCCGGGGGGGGCGCAGGGGGAGCTTTCTTT
17 TRBD2 NA TRBJ2-2 TRBV4-1 CASSQGWGLAGTGELFF TGCGCCAGCAGCCAAGGGTGGGGACTAGCGGGCACCGGGGAGCTGTTTTTT
14 NA NA TRBJ2-3 TRBV30 CAWRAGVLGDTQYF TGTGCCTGGAGGGCAGGGGTCTTGGGAGATACGCAGTATTTT
15 TRBD2 NA TRBJ2-3 TRBV5-4 CASSSATSGTDTQYF TGTGCCAGCAGCTCAGCGACTAGCGGCACAGATACGCAGTATTTT
17 TRBD2 NA TRBJ2-5 TRBV10-3 CAISSGLAGGLGETQYF TGTGCCATCAGTTCCGGGCTAGCGGGGGGGCTTGGAGAGACCCAGTACTTC
15 TRBD1 NA TRBJ2-3 TRBV2 CASSSGQGVTDTQYF TGTGCCAGCAGTTCTGGACAGGGGGTCACAGATACGCAGTATTTT
14 TRBD1 NA TRBJ2-7 TRBV7-6 CASSGTGGLNEQYF TGTGCCAGCAGCGGGACAGGGGGCCTCAACGAGCAGTACTTC
16 TRBD2 NA TRBJ2-3 TRBV27 CASSFSFGGGTDTQYF TGTGCCAGCAGTTTTTCGTTCGGGGGGGGCACAGATACGCAGTATTTT
11 NA NA TRBJ2-2 TRBV9 CASSSAGELFF TGTGCCAGCAGCTCAGCCGGGGAGCTGTTTTTT
16 NA NA TRBJ1-2 TRBV7-2 CASSPSPGSAPSGYTF TGTGCCAGCAGCCCTAGCCCGGGATCGGCCCCGAGTGGCTACACCTTC
12 NA once TRBJ1-1 TRBV25-1 CASSEGGGAAFF TGTGCCAGCAGTGAAGGCGGGGGTGCGGCTTTCTTT
16 TRBD1 NA TRBJ2-3 TRBV6-6 CASSSLGTEGTDTQYF TGTGCCAGCAGTTCCCTCGGGACAGAGGGCACAGATACGCAGTATTTT
13 TRBD1 NA TRBJ2-5 TRBV7-9 CASSRQGPETQYF TGTGCCAGCAGTCGACAGGGTCCGGAGACCCAGTACTTC
15 NA NA TRBJ2-5 TRBV5-6 CASSFRTLGGETQYF TGTGCCAGCAGCTTCCGGACTCTAGGGGGAGAGACCCAGTACTTC
17 TRBD1 NA TRBJ2-3 TRBV10-1 CATQPGTGEYDTDTQYF TGCGCTACCCAGCCGGGGACAGGGGAGTACGACACAGATACGCAGTATTTT